The 21 T cell receptor beta chains presented below share a single source sample, sequenced in a study of beta chain features in type 1 diabetes. Study-wide results and caveats: Among all four CD4+ subsets, Type 1 diabetes patients had TCRB CDR3s that were moderately but significantly shorter.

Antigen specificity for these receptors is unknown. cDNA synthesis used the whole RNA isolate, giving expressed TCRB sequences. Produced via immunoSEQ multiplex PCR; TCRdb's table is partial and in-frame only. The sample lists fewer than 350,000 clones, approximately 15% occurring once. The sequencing sample was made of naive CD4+ T cells from blood. The origin of the receptors is a man between 18 and 35 years old with type 1 diabetes.

The rearrangement uses TRBV7-2 and TRBJ1-1; possibly TRBD1 for D (5 bases). V was cut by 1 base and J by 1 base, with 10 bases left in between. The germline V gene encodes CDR1 SGHTA and CDR2 FQGNSA. This CDR3 has 15 amino acids. CDR3 sequence reads: CASSLGGRRNTEAFF. The CDR3 DNA follows: TGTGCCAGCAGCTTAGGGGGCCGAAGGAACACTGAAGCTTTCTTT.

V is TRBV30 and J is TRBJ2-1, with a tentative D call TRBD1 (5 bases). This CDR3 has 14 amino acids. The V gene's germline CDR1 is GTSNPN and CDR2 SVGIG (reference sequence). The ends were cut back, 1 base at V and 6 bases at J, with 13 bases in the middle. The CDR3 DNA reads TGTGCCTGGAGTGGGTGGGGCGCCCTCAATGAGCAGTTCTTC. Its protein product is CAWSGWGALNEQFF.

This chain connects TRBV30 to TRBJ2-5; 13 bases map to TRBD2. Unmatched junction bases numbered 4, after V lost 2 bases and J lost 1 base. Germline CDR1 and CDR2: GTSNPN and SVGIG (reference sequence). This CDR3 region has 16 residues. For the CDR3, the DNA is TGTGCCTGGAGTCCCTGGACTAGCGGGGGCCAAGAGACCCAGTACTTC. Protein sequence: CAWSPWTSGGQETQYF.

This clone was detected a few times. The CDR3 sequence is CASSRGGDTQYF. For the CDR3, the DNA is TGTGCCAGCAGTCGAGGCGGAGATACGCAGTATTTT. V and J are TRBV6-6 and TRBJ2-3; unclear D gene. CDR1 is MNHNY, CDR2 SVGAGI, per germline (reference sequence). V was clipped by 5 bases and J by 5 bases, with 8 bases between them. The CDR3 is made up of 12 amino acids.

This clone has just a few counts. The CDR3 nucleotides are TGTGCCTGGAGTTGGGTTAGCGCCGCCATTGGGACCCAGTACTTC. It codes for CAWSWVSAAIGTQYF. This chain uses TRBV30 with TRBJ2-5, with a possible D match to TRBD2 (5 bases). Germline loops: CDR1 GTSNPN, CDR2 SVGIG (reference sequence). The V end lost 2 bases, the J end lost 7 bases, and 20 bases lay between the germline ends. The CDR3 runs to 15 residues.

This clone was observed a handful of times. The V and J genes are TRBV30 and TRBJ1-1; TRBD1 is a possible D gene (5 bases). V was cut by 1 base and J by 3 bases, with 9 bases left in between. The CDR3 totals 13 residues. CDR1 and CDR2 from the germline V gene are GTSNPN and SVGIG (reference sequence). The CDR3 DNA sequence: TGTGCCTGGAGTGGGGGGGAAGACACTGAAGCTTTCTTT. Amino acids: CAWSGGEDTEAFF.

The rearrangement joins TRBV18 to TRBJ1-5, with TRBD1 identical over 10 bases. This CDR3 contains 17 residues. The ends lost 5 bases at V and 1 base at J; junction bases unmatched: 8. CDR1 is KGHSH, CDR2 LQKENI, per germline. The CDR3 DNA reads TGTGCCAGCTCAAGGACAGGGGGAAGGGGAAGCAATCAGCCCCAGCATTTT. This gives the protein CASSRTGGRGSNQPQHF.

This clone appeared a few times. The rearrangement joins TRBV4-2 to TRBJ2-2, with TRBD2 as a possible D gene (5 bases). Germline CDR1 LGHNA, CDR2 YNFKEQ. The length of the CDR3 is 15 residues. V lost 2 bases to trimming and J lost 4 bases, with 11 bases between them. The DNA of the CDR3 is TGTGCCAGCAGCCAAACCCTACTAGTCACCGGGGAGCTGTTTTTT. It specifies CASSQTLLVTGELFF.

The V gene is TRBV7-2, the J gene TRBJ2-5; D call uncertain. Germline V lookup: CDR1 SGHTA, CDR2 FQGNSA. The CDR3 sequence is 14 residues long. Deletions cut 4 bases from V and 2 bases from J, with 11 bases between. The CDR3 loop is CASSSSGYQETQYF. The CDR3 DNA reads TGTGCCAGCAGCTCTTCAGGTTATCAAGAGACCCAGTACTTC.

This clone was detected a few times. The V call is TRBV28, the J call TRBJ2-5, with 8 bases identical to TRBD2. This CDR3 region has 14 residues. Per germline, CDR1 MDHEN and CDR2 SYDVKM. V was clipped by 2 bases and J by 5 bases; unmatched bases: 4. The CDR3 is CASSLGLAGETQYF. The CDR3 DNA sequence: TGTGCCAGCAGTTTAGGACTAGCCGGGGAGACCCAGTACTTC.

The chain is built from TRBV30 and TRBJ2-7, with 8 bases identical to TRBD2. This CDR3 region has 14 residues. The germline V gene has CDR1 GTSNPN and CDR2 SVGIG (reference sequence). The V gene end was trimmed by 1 base and the J gene end by 3 bases; junction bases not matched to a gene: 5. The CDR3 DNA reads as TGTGCCTGGAGTGGGGTAGCGGGGCTCTACGAGCAGTACTTC. Residues: CAWSGVAGLYEQYF.

The rearrangement joins TRBV10-3 to TRBJ2-6; 8 bases match TRBD1. The germline V gene has CDR1 ENHRY and CDR2 SYGVKD. The CDR3 sequence is 17 residues long. Unmatched junction bases numbered 10, after V lost 6 bases and J lost 3 bases. CDR3 sequence reads: CAIRRTGQSGGANVLTF. The CDR3 DNA follows: TGTGCCATCAGGCGGACAGGGCAGTCAGGTGGGGCCAACGTCCTGACTTTC.

In this sample, this clone turned up a few times. The chain recombines TRBV27 with TRBJ1-6, with no clear D. Germline CDR1 and CDR2: MNHEY and SMNVEV (reference sequence). The CDR3 is 14 residues long. The V and J ends lost 5 bases and 13 bases respectively, with 18 bases between them. CDR3 residues: CASSPRRGISPLHF. The CDR3, as DNA: TGTGCCAGCAGTCCCCGTAGAGGGATTAGTCCCCTCCACTTT.

The chain has TRBV2 and TRBJ2-5; 9 bases are a match to TRBD2. Trimming at V came to 5 bases and at J to 5 bases, leaving 9 bases not matched to a gene. This CDR3 contains 15 residues. The germline CDR1 and CDR2 sequences are SNHLY and FYNNEI. The CDR3 protein is CASSMREGRVETQYF. The CDR3 coding sequence is TGTGCCAGCAGTATGCGGGAGGGCCGAGTTGAGACCCAGTACTTC.

This sequence joins TRBV5-1 and TRBJ1-1; D possibly corresponds to TRBD1 (5 bases). Germline values: CDR1 SGHRS, CDR2 YFSETQ. The V and J ends lost 5 bases and 5 bases respectively, with 16 bases between them. The CDR3 consists of 14 residues. CDR3 DNA sequence: TGCGCCAGCAGTCTTCGGGGGAAGGAGACTGAAGCTTTCTTT. It is translated as CASSLRGKETEAFF. Variable domain in full (rest from reference TRBV5-1 and TRBJ1-1): KAGVTQTPRYLIKTRGQQVTLSCSPISGHRSVSWYQQTPGQGLQFLFEYFSETQRNKGNFPGRFSGRQFSNSRSEMNVSTLELGDSALYLCASSLRGKETEAFFGQGTRLTVV.

The chain has TRBV30 and TRBJ2-2; D gene unclear. Germline V gives CDR1 GTSNPN, CDR2 SVGIG (reference sequence). This CDR3 comprises 13 residues. V was shortened by 0 bases and J by 7 bases, with 9 bases between the two germline ends. CDR3 nucleotide sequence: TGTGCCTGGAGTGTACCGAACGGCGGGGAGCTGTTTTTT. Protein product: CAWSVPNGGELFF.

The V call is TRBV7-9, the J call TRBJ1-3; no firm D call. The germline CDR1 and CDR2 sequences are SEHNR and FQNEAQ (reference sequence). Trimming shortened V by 8 bases and J by 4 bases, and 18 bases separated the two germline ends. This CDR3 is 15 amino acids long. Written as DNA, the CDR3 is TGTGCCAGCGTGTTCGGCGGGGTATCCGGAAACACCATATATTTT. Translated: CASVFGGVSGNTIYF.

The chain has TRBV4-1 and TRBJ2-5; TRBD1 matches at 7 bases. Trimming at V came to 4 bases and at J to 4 bases, leaving 3 bases not matched to a gene. CDR1 is MGHRA, CDR2 YSYEKL, per germline. The CDR3 has 13 residues. The CDR3 DNA reads TGCGCCAGCAGCCCACGGACAGGAGAGACCCAGTACTTC. This translates into CASSPRTGETQYF.

This clone has a handful of counts. This rearrangement joins TRBV4-2 to TRBJ1-1; D not certain. The CDR3 sequence is 15 residues long. The germline CDR1 and CDR2 sequences are LGHNA and YNFKEQ. Between the trimmed V and J ends, which lost 0 bases and 1 base, there was a span of 9 bases. CDR3 DNA sequence: TGTGCCAGCAGCCAAGATGGGCAGCCGAACACTGAAGCTTTCTTT. This translates into CASSQDGQPNTEAFF.

CDR3 bases: TGTGCCAGCAGCTTATCTCTTACCCAGGGGTCCTACAATGAGCAGTTCTTC. Translating it yields CASSLSLTQGSYNEQFF. The rearrangement joins TRBV11-2 to TRBJ2-1, with a weak D call TRBD1 (6 bases). The CDR3 has 17 amino acids. The V gene's germline CDR1 is SGHAT and CDR2 FQNNGV. V was trimmed by 2 bases and J by 1 base, leaving 15 bases between them.

The chain has TRBV7-8 and TRBJ2-7; D call uncertain. Trimming pared 2 bases from V and 2 bases from J, leaving 10 bases between. Germline V gene data show CDR1 as SGHVS and CDR2 as FQNEAQ. This CDR3 region has 14 residues. DNA for the CDR3: TGTGCCAGCAGCTTAAGCTGGCTAGCCTACGAGCAGTACTTC. Protein product: CASSLSWLAYEQYF.